This T cell receptor beta chain was found in a study of siplizumab effects on memory and regulatory T cells. The CDR3 sequence is 16 residues long. Whole-study results and caveats: Greater diversity than memory cells seemed evident in naive T cells, which also appeared to be major alloresponse contributors. Proliferating siplizumab-cultured Tregs lacked confirmed suppressive function. Sequences below about 10^-5 frequency were poorly captured. As a result, only a minor fraction of alloreactive clones mapped to unstimulated subsets.

To note about this clone: Its antigen is unidentified.

Approximately 10^5 TCR templates were measured in each sample. Only in-frame clones appear in the TCRdb table, and some are missing; sequencing was by immunoSEQ multiplex PCR. The table lists 55,000 to 70,000 clones, approximately 93% of them singletons, with less than 45% in the top ten. Sequencing was done on a sample of CD8+ T cells sorted from blood. The sequence came from a human donor in good health. This chain links TRBV21-1 with TRBJ1-2; the table assigns TRBD1, which was not confirmed against the DNA. TRBV21-1 represents a pseudogene. CDR3 sequence reads: CASSKRILDRGYGYTF. The CDR3 DNA is TGTGCCAGCAGCAAAAGGATTCTCGACAGGGGCTATGGCTACACCTTC.